The T cell receptor beta chain described here comes from a study of cytomegalovirus exposure and HLA in healthy donors (dated by TCRdb to between 2016 and 2019). Notes on the research overall: In an earlier analysis of 587 of the donors, 276 Gb of sequence data and roughly 100 million unique TCR beta sequences from about 179 million T cells were reported. Approximately 300 gigabases of sequencing data and roughly 81 million unique TCR sequences made up an early release that covered several hundred HLA-typed donors. The study combined high-throughput TCR immunosequencing, statistical association of individual TCRs with disease status, and machine learning to predict cytomegalovirus infection status. Among the roughly 400 genotyped donors, around 81% belonged to the genetic ancestry cluster associated with self-reported Caucasian donors. To decide whether each TCR beta V gene segment behaved as functional or pseudogenic, an earlier analysis of over 500 of the donors relied on high-throughput TCR beta sequencing. The study aimed to test whether signatures of past pathogen exposure could be identified by cataloging public T cell receptors. Genome-wide SNP genotypes for about three fifths of the roughly 700 donors were used in a later genetic analysis, which treated that subset as a discovery cohort. Besides the first cohort of roughly 660 subjects, a separate validation cohort made up of 90 to 150 different subjects was used. Roughly five DR-DQ haplotypes were treated as single units for association and clustering because of strong linkage in the cohort. Donor age, sex, ethnicity and CMV serostatus were compiled alongside the repertoire data. To study patterns of TCR occurrence, a later analysis re-analyzed previously published TCR beta repertoires from 550 to 800 donors and added high-resolution HLA genotyping. Both class I and class II loci were covered by HLA typing, at four-digit resolution. All discovery cohort repertoires had been generated using a single sequencing platform. Typing coverage differed by locus: A, B, C, DRB1 and DQB1 were typed in roughly 629-630 donors, DQA1 in 522, DPA1 in nearly 610, and DPB1 in just under 490. The study used immunosequencing to profile the T cell repertoires of approximately 650 subjects and linked those repertoires to cytomegalovirus serostatus. In the later analysis, no new phenotypic data were used to find candidate immune exposures; instead, reliance was placed on TCR beta sequences and their occurrence across donors. Across approximately 400 genotyped donors of the cohort, an average of approximately 200,000 unique TCR beta nucleotide sequences per donor were sequenced, and around 19% of those sequences were non-productive. Overall study results and their limits: According to a later analysis, most CMV-associated TCR beta chains appeared to be HLA-restricted, and the HLA associations seemed to be driven largely by CMV exposure. The only immune exposure information available for the cohort was CMV serostatus. An earlier analysis of several hundred of the donors showed that most TCR beta V segments appeared in productive rearrangements either about 90% or about 30% of the time, which broadly matched IMGT annotations. According to a later analysis, parvovirus B19, influenza, CMV and Epstein-Barr virus appeared linked to several top co-occurrence clusters. The study gave a list of roughly 150 TCR beta chains associated with cytomegalovirus. Roughly uniform sequencing depth across donors was assumed in presence/absence analyses, although this assumption may not hold. The authors suggested that the approach could potentially be extended to other disease states and immunological phenotypes. According to a later genetic analysis, donors in an Asian-associated ancestry cluster had fewer N-insertions in productive TCRs than the approximately 650-donor mean. The earlier analysis of approximately 590 of the donors excluded some 15 rarely observed V segments, including chromosome 9 orphons, because counts were too low. Linkage disequilibrium might explain the correlated functional status among segregating V segments, but an unknown experimental factor could not be ruled out. Because HLA typing was missing for some donors at each locus, association tests included only the typed subset. In a later analysis, the rate of TCR association differed among HLA loci, with DRB1 alleles having the most associated TCRs and HLA-C alleles having the fewest. In a later analysis, around 17,000 TCR beta sequences were associated with specific HLA alleles at a false discovery rate of 0.05. Most TCR sequences were seen in very few donors, while some public TCRs were found in many individuals. In vitro tests confirmed that a few of the cytomegalovirus-associated TCR beta chains recognize cytomegalovirus antigens. The classifier was reported to diagnose cytomegalovirus status with high specificity and sensitivity in both the original and validation cohorts. A further reported finding was that TCR beta sequences accurately predicted the HLA-A and HLA-B alleles for most subjects in the first cohort. A later genetic analysis associated a missense DCLRE1C variant with V-gene and J-gene trimming of TCR beta chains, and an independent cohort replicated the association. In a later analysis, HLA-associated TCR beta chains were found to be more clonally expanded and to have lower generation probabilities than equally common non-associated chains. The sequencing pipeline was judged likely to have produced a cluster of highly shared sequence variants as a technical artifact. The cohort was sequenced for TCR beta chains only, and without alpha or paired-chain data the features that could be detected were limited. When HLA alleles, especially DR and DQ, strongly co-occurred, attributing TCR associations to individual alleles was difficult. Some IMGT-functional V segments, including TRBV6-2 and TRBV6-3, could not be told apart with the 87-base-pair reads, so those segments were excluded.

The library was produced with the immunoSEQ multiplex PCR assay. For the multiplex PCR, a mixture combining 60 forward primers for TCR Vbeta segments and 13 reverse primers for TCR Jbeta segments was used. The CDR3 region of rearranged TCR beta genes was amplified from genomic DNA by a multiplex PCR assay. The Illumina HiSeq System was used to sequence the amplified TCR beta libraries as 87-base-pair reads. From the authors' description of their analysis: Across the 500 to 750 repertoires, a later analysis counted some 81 million unique TCR beta chains, around 11 million of which were shared by at least two donors. To remove PCR and sequencing errors, raw reads were error-corrected and collapsed into unique sequences using a nearest-neighbor algorithm that merged closely related sequences. Alignment of CDR3 sequences to IMGT reference sequences was used to assign V, D and J gene segments. For a sequence to be retained, a match of at least six nucleotides to both a V gene segment and a J gene segment was required. A rearrangement counted as productive if the CDR3 had no stop codons and remained in frame with V and J, and every other rearrangement counted as non-productive. CDR3 was defined according to IMGT convention as the region running from the second conserved V-encoded cysteine to the conserved J-encoded phenylalanine. In an earlier analysis of around 600 of the donors, sequences lacking an unambiguous match to a single V gene segment were excluded. In an earlier analysis of several hundred of the donors, V segments were called functional above 56.7% productive rearrangements and were called segregating when the between-donor standard deviation exceeded 5%. A statistical classification framework was built to diagnose cytomegalovirus status from the catalog of TCR beta chain sequences. V and J gene assignment, in a later analysis, came from comparing TCR nucleotide sequences with IMGT/GENE-DB human TR gene sequences. Using the TCRdist pipeline, a later analysis assigned CDR3 sequences along with most-parsimonious VDJ recombination scenarios. A later analysis defined each TCR beta chain by its CDR3 amino acid sequence plus V-gene family, and excluded reads lacking a unique V-gene family. As a way to deal with suspected cross-contamination and a sequencing artifact, a later analysis dropped hundreds of nucleotide sequences that were highly shared and had low generation probability. In a later analysis, a clonal expansion index was calculated for each public chain from normalized within-repertoire ranks of inferred template counts. In a later analysis, generation probabilities were computed using a VDJ recombination model fitted to out-of-frame rearrangements, and the results were checked against IGoR. In a later analysis, TCR-TCR, TCR-HLA and TCR-CMV co-occurrence was scored with hypergeometric tests, and a repertoire-size bias correction was applied to TCR pairs. False discovery rates were estimated in a later analysis by permuting HLA or CMV assignments 20 times. A later analysis grouped co-occurring TCRs with DBSCAN, adding TCRdist sequence similarity when clustering within HLA-allele-positive subsets. Repertoires with fewer than 30,000 or more than 120,000 public chains were left out of co-occurrence clustering, as were five repertoires with anomalous nucleotide sharing. TCRdb retrieved this table from immuneACCESS and kept in-frame rearrangements only. Not all clones are present; in checked studies, unresolved V genes account for under half, and no reason is known for the remainder. The V and J calls and clone size come from that table; D and trimming were worked out from the DNA. The sample contains roughly 98,000 clones, about 77% of them found a single time. The top ten clones comprise around 3.2% of the sample.

The CDR3, from cysteine to phenylalanine, totals 12 residues. Of the read, only the CDR3 DNA is kept; its 36 bases are in frame from base 1. V and J are truncated by 3 bases and 2 bases respectively, leaving an intervening sequence of 5 bases. CDR1 and CDR2, looked up from the germline V gene, are SGDLS and YYNGEE. In total, 630 or so healthy bone marrow donors made up the cohort. At the time of sampling, every cohort member was nominally healthy, though immune exposures that went unrecorded were likely present. The donor tested CMV seronegative and was one of the 352 seronegative cohort members. A peripheral blood sample was provided by each donor, and peripheral blood mononuclear cells were used for TCR beta sequencing. The Qiagen DNeasy Blood Extraction Kit was used to extract genomic DNA from the blood cell samples. Notes on this clone: The antigen it recognizes is unknown. Per-nucleotide qualities are absent, and no much larger clonotype sits a single base away.

The V and J genes are TRBV9 and TRBJ2-5; TRBD2 is perhaps the D gene, given 5 matching bases. The TCR was taken from a man aged 35 to 55 in good health and CMV-seronegative. Sequenced: PBMCs. CDR3 loop: CASSAGQETQYF. The DNA sequence follows: TGTGCCAGCAGCGCGGGACAAGAGACCCAGTACTTC.